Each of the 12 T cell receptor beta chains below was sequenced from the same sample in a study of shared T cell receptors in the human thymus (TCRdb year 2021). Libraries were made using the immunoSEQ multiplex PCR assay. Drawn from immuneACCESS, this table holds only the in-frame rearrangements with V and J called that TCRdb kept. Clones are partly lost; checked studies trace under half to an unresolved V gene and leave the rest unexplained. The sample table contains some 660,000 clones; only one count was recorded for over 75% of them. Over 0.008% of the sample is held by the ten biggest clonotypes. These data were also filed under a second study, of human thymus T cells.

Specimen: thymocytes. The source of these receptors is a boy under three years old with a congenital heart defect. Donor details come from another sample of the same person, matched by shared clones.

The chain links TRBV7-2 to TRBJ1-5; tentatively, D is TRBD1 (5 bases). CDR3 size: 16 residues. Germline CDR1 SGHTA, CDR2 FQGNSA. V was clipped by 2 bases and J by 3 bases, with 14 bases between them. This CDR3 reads CASSLFGGDHNQPQHF. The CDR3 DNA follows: TGTGCCAGCAGCTTATTTGGCGGGGACCACAATCAGCCCCAGCATTTT.

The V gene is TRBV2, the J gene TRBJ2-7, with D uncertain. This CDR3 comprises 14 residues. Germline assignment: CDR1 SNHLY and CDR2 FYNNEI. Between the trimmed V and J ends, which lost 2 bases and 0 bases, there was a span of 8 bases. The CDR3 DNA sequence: TGTGCCAGCAGTGAACACCGGAGCTCCTACGAGCAGTACTTC. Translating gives CASSEHRSSYEQYF. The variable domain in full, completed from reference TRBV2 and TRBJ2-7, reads EPEVTQTPSHQVTQMGQEVILRCVPISNHLYFYWYRQILGQKVEFLVSFYNNEISEKSEIFDDQFSVERPDGSNFTLKIRSTKLEDSAMYFCASSEHRSSYEQYFGPGTRLTVT.

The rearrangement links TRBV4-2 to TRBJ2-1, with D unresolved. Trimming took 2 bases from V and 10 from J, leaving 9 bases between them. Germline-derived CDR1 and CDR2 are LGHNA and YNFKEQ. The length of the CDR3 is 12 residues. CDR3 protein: CASSQTVREQFF. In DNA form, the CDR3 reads TGTGCCAGCAGCCAAACGGTACGCGAGCAGTTCTTC.

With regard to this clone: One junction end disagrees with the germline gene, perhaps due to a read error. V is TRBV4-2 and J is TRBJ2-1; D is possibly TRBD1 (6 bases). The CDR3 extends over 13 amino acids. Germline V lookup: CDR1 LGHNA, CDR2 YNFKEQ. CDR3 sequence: CASSQGAEAPGVF. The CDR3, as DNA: TGTGCCAGCAGCCAGGGGGCCGAGGCCCCTGGAGTCTTC.

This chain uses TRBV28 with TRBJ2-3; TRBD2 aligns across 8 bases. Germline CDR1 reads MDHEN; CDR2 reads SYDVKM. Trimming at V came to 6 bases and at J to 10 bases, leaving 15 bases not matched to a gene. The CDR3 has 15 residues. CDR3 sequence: CASSHPGLEFKSQYF. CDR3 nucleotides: TGTGCCAGCAGCCACCCGGGACTAGAGTTTAAGTCGCAGTATTTT.

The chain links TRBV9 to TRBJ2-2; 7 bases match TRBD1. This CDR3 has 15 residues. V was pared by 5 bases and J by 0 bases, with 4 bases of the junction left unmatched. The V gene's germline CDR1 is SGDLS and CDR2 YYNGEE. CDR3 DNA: TGTGCCAGCAGGTCACAGGGGCCGAACACCGGGGAGCTGTTTTTT. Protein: CASRSQGPNTGELFF.

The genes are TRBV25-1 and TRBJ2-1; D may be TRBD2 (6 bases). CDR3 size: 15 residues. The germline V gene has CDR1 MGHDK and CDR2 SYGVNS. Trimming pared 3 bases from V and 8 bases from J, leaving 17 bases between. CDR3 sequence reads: CASSDWGRTSYEQFF. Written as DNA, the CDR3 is TGTGCCAGCAGTGATTGGGGACGTACTAGCTATGAGCAGTTCTTC.

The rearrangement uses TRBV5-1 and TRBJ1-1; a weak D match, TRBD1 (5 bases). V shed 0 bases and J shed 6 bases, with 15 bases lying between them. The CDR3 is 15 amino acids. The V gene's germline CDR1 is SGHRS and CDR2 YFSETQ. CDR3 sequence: CASSLVTGRSAEAFF. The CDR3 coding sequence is TGCGCCAGCAGCTTGGTAACAGGAAGGAGCGCTGAAGCTTTCTTT.

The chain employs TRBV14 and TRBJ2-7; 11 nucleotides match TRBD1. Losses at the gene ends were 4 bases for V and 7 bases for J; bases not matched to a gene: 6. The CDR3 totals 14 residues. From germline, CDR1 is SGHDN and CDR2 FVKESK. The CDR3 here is CASSRDRGVGEQYF. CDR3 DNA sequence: TGTGCCAGCAGCCGGGACAGGGGGGTGGGAGAGCAGTACTTC.

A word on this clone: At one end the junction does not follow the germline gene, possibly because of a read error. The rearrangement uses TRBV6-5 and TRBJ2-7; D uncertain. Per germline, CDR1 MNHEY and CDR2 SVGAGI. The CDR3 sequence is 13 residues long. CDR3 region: CASSYSAADIVLF. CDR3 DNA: TGTGCCAGCAGTTACTCTGCGGCAGATATTGTCTTATTC.

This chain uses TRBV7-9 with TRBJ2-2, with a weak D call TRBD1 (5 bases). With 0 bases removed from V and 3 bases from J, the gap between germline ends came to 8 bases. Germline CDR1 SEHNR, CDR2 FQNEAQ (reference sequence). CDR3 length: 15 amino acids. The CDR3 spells CASSLATGYTGELFF. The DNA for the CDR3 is TGTGCCAGCAGCTTAGCCACAGGCTACACCGGGGAGCTGTTTTTT.

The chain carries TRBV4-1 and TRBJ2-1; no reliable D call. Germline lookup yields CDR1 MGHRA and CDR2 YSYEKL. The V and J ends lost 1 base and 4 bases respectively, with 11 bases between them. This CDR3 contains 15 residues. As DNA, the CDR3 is TGCGCCAGCAGCCAAGGTTCACCGGGTTACAATGAGCAGTTCTTC. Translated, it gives CASSQGSPGYNEQFF.